Shown below are 2 T cell receptor beta chains from a single sample sequenced in a study of blood T cells in healthy people across ages (dated by TCRdb to the mid-2010s). The library was prepared using 5' RACE. A second PCR of roughly 6 to 11 cycles was run with a J-beta primer mix and a sample-barcoded 5' primer. Through fastp at Q25 and MiXCR, TCRdb rebuilt clones from the public reads, retaining in-frame beta chains. Rows with a matching CDR3 protein are joined into one entry that keeps the most common DNA and genes. The sample contains roughly 1.9 million distinct CDR3 sequences, roughly two fifths of them found a single time. The ten largest clones add up to about 23% of the sample. The sample taken for sequencing was blood. The receptors were gathered from a human donor in good health.

As regards this clonotype: An end of the junction does not agree with germline; a read error may underlie this. The CDR3 is CASSPAGTGEETPYF. CDR3 sequence (DNA): TGTGCCAGCAGCCCAGCCGGGACAGGGGAAGAGACCCCGTACTTC. The rearrangement uses TRBV4-2 and TRBJ2-5, with TRBD1 matching over 10 bases. The CDR3 is made up of 15 amino acids. Germline V gene sequence: CDR1 LGHNA, CDR2 YNFKEQ.

This clonotype has a count of ten or more. One junction end does not reproduce the germline sequence, and a read error may be involved. The CDR3 region has the DNA TGCAGTGCGAGAGCGGGGGGGCCAGAGACCCAGTACTTC. This translates into CSARAGGPETQYF. The J gene is TRBJ2-5, the V gene TRBV20-1; 10 bases align to TRBD2. CDR3 length equals 13 residues. Germline V gene data show CDR1 as DFQATT and CDR2 as SNEGSKA (reference sequence).